Below, one TCR beta chain is given with its context. Its target is not known. Time point described: pre-treatment sample, taken before nivolumab and TIL therapy. Tumor tissue came from excised metastases, mostly pleural nodules or supraclavicular lymph nodes. Enrollment ran from October 2017 to early 2020. V shed 1 base, J shed 2 bases, and the junction held 8 bases outside the gene matches. Germline values: CDR1 MNHNS, CDR2 SASEGT. The CDR3 runs to 17 residues. The sample is drawn from a study of TIL therapy for anti-PD-1-resistant metastatic lung cancer. In the study overall: Median tumor mutation burden was 1.5 mutations per megabase. Study outcomes and limitations: Compared with baseline intratumoral T cells, expanded TIL cultures were more clonal and less diverse (approximately 6% vs 31%).

The immunoSEQ assay was v3. Clones were read by immunoSEQ multiplex PCR, and TCRdb kept only the in-frame ones, dropping some. This table has 8,000 to 9,500 clones, around three quarters appearing once. The sequencing used tumor tissue, collected at baseline. The sequence was collected from a person aged 25 to 80 with non-small cell lung cancer. The V and J genes are TRBV6-1 and TRBJ2-3; 8 nucleotides line up with TRBD2. The CDR3 reads CASSEGGGGFNTDTQYF. As DNA, the CDR3 is TGTGCCAGCAGTGAAGGAGGCGGGGGGTTTAACACAGATACGCAGTATTTT.